This TCR beta chain was found in a study of CD8 T cells in Susac syndrome (dated 2019 in TCRdb). In the study overall: Of the Susac syndrome patients who were sequenced, about 6 had clinically active disease and about eight were in clinical remission. At blood withdrawal, Susac syndrome patients were either therapy-naive, taking corticosteroids (in some cases with IVIg as well), or taking IVIg alone. Repertoire sequencing was used to test whether CD8+ T cell activation and differentiation in Susac syndrome was antigen driven. Clonality of the CD8+ T cell repertoire was compared between eleven to twelve healthy donors, about 14 Susac syndrome patients and about 15 multiple sclerosis patients. Study-wide findings and limitations: In the total CD8+ and CD8+ TEMRA repertoires, 15 to 20 and five Susac-specific public clones, respectively, were identified. CD8+ repertoires in Susac syndrome showed clonal expansion, which was highest in CD8+ TEMRA cells and was greater in clinically active patients than in remitting patients. The number of individuals in the TCR sequencing and HLA analysis was recognized as being relatively small.

Peripheral blood CD8+ and CD4+ T cells from healthy donors, Susac syndrome patients and multiple sclerosis patients were profiled using high-throughput TCR beta sequencing. The Susac syndrome patients fulfilled recently defined diagnostic criteria for definite or probable disease. CD8+ TEMRA cells were enriched by FACS, while bulk CD8+ and CD4+ T cells were purified by magnetic negative isolation. Blood was drawn into EDTA tubes, processed within 24 hours, and PBMCs were isolated by density gradient centrifugation. PBMCs destined for TCR sequencing were cryopreserved in liquid nitrogen and later thawed in a 37 °C water bath. Purity of sorted or isolated CD4+, CD8+ and CD8+ TEMRA cells was at least 90%. At the junction V is shortened by 6 bases and J by 8 bases; bases outside the gene matches: 11. From a lookup of the germline V gene, CDR1 and CDR2 are KGHSH and LQKENI. The cysteine opens and the phenylalanine closes a CDR3 of 14 amino acids. The DNA shown is the 42-base CDR3, in frame from base 1.

RNA was extracted using the RNeasy kit, and about 0.45 to 1 ug of the RNA was reverse transcribed with random hexamers. The immunoSEQ multiplex PCR assay, which covers 54 Vbeta and 13 Jbeta segments, was used to amplify TCR beta CDR3 regions. PCR amplification bias was corrected using a synthetic template baseline for primer optimization and computational correction. Per the authors' processing: Only productive sequences were kept, with reads annotated to V, D and J genes according to IMGT and analyzed in immunoSEQ Analyzer. Clonality was calculated as one minus the Shannon entropy normalized by log2 of the number of productive unique sequences. Public and private clones were assessed among the 100 most prevalent clones of each patient and control. Clones were defined as Susac-specific when absent from the healthy and MS cohorts, from fewer than 1,300 published viral clones and from other ImmuneACCESS disease sequences. TCRdb handled the public reads itself, with Q25 trimming in fastp and clone calling in MiXCR, and kept productive beta chains. Rows matching on CDR3 protein sequence are summarized as one entry with the most common DNA and genes. TCRdb, not the authors, supplied the V and J calls. The sample profile shows tens of thousands of distinct CDR3 sequences; 94% of them were found once. Approximately 0.9% of the sample goes to the ten largest clones.

As to this clonotype: It has no known antigen specificity. No base quality values were provided; no much bigger clone lies one nucleotide off.

Recombination linked TRBV18 to TRBJ1-1; TRBD1 aligns with 8 central bases. This TCR derives from a human donor with Susac syndrome. The sequencing input was CD8+ T cells from PBMCs. The DNA sequence is given as TGTGCCAGCTCTCCAGGACAGGGTGCAGCGGAAGCTTTCTTT. Translated, this gives CASSPGQGAAEAFF.